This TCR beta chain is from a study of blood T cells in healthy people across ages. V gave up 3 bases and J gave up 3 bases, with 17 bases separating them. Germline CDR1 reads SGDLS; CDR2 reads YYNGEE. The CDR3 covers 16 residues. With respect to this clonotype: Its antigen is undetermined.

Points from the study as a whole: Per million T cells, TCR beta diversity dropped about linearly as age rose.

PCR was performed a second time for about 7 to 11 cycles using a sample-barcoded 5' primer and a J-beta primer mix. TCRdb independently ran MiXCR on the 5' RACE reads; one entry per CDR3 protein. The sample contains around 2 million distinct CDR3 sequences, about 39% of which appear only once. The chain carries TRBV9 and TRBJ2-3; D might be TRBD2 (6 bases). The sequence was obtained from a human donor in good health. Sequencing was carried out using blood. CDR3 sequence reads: CASSGGVVTVTDTQYF. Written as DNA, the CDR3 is TGTGCCAGCAGCGGGGGGGTGGTCACGGTGACAGATACGCAGTATTTT.